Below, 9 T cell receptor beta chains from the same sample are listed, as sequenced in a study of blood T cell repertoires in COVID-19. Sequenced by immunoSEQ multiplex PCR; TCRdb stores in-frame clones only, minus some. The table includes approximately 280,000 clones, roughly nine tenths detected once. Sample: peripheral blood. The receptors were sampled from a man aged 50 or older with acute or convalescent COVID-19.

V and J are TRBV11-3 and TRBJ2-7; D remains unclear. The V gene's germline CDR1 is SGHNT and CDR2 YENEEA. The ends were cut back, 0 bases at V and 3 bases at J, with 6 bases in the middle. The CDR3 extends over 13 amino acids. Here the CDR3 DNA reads TGTGCCAGCAGCTTAGAATACGGCTACGAGCAGTACTTC. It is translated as CASSLEYGYEQYF.

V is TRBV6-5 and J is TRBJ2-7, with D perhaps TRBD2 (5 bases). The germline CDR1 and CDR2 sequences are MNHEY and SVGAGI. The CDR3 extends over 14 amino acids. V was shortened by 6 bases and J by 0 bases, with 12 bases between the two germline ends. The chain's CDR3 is CASRSLGSSYEQYF. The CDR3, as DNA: TGTGCCAGCAGGTCCCTTGGGAGCTCCTACGAGCAGTACTTC.

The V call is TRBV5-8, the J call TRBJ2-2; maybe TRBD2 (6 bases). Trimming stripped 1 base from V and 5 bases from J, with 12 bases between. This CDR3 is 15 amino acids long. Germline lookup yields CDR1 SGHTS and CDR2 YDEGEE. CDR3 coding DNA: TGTGCCAGCAGCTTGTGGGGGGATAGGACCGGGGAGCTGTTTTTT. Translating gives CASSLWGDRTGELFF.

The CDR3 DNA reads TGTGCCAGCAGCGCCTCTTCCAGGGGGCTCTCCTACAATGAGCAGTTCTTC. Its protein product is CASSASSRGLSYNEQFF. The chain couples TRBV14 to TRBJ2-1, with TRBD1 matching 8 bases. This CDR3 spans 17 amino acids. Germline loops: CDR1 SGHDN, CDR2 FVKESK. J lost 0 bases, V lost 5 bases, and 9 bases had no gene match.

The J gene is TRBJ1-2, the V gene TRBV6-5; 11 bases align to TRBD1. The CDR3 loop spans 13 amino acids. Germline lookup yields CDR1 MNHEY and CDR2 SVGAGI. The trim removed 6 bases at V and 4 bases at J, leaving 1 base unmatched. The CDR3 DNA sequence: TGTGCCAGCAGGGGACAGGGGGGCTATGGCTACACCTTC. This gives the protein CASRGQGGYGYTF.

The CDR3 loop reads CASSLQGSSPEAFF. The CDR3 coding sequence is TGTGCCAGCAGCTTACAGGGAAGTAGTCCGGAAGCTTTCTTT. The chain combines TRBV7-2 with TRBJ1-1; maybe TRBD1 (5 bases). CDR3 length equals 14 residues. Germline V CDR1 and CDR2: SGHTA, FQGNSA. The germline V and J ends were trimmed by 2 bases and 8 bases, with 15 bases remaining between them.

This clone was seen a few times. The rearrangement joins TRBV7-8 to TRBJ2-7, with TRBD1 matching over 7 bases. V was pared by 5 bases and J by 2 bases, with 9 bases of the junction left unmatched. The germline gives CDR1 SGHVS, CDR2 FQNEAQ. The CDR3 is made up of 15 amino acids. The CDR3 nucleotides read TGTGCCAGCAGCCCCCGGGACAGAATCCCCTACGAGCAGTACTTC. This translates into CASSPRDRIPYEQYF.

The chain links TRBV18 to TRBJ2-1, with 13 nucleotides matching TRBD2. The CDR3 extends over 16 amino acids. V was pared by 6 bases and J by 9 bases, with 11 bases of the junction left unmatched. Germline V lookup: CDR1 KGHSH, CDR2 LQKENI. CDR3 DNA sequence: TGTGCCAGCTCGCAGGAACTAGCGGGGGGGCAAGGTGAGCAGTTCTTC. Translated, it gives CASSQELAGGQGEQFF.

CDR3 protein: CASSLQGSETQYF. CDR3 nucleotides: TGTGCCAGCAGCTTACAGGGGTCCGAGACCCAGTACTTC. The chain joins TRBV11-3 to TRBJ2-5; tentatively, D is TRBD1 (6 bases). V gave up 2 bases and J gave up 5 bases, with 9 bases separating them. There are 13 residues in the CDR3. Germline V gene lookup returns CDR1 SGHNT and CDR2 YENEEA.